Each of the 30 T cell receptor beta chains below was sequenced from the same sample in a study of metastatic and nonmetastatic thyroid tumors. All patients were treatment-naive before thyroid surgery. TCRdb re-called clones from the PCR reads using MiXCR. This sample has approximately 14,000 clones, with approximately 12% found just once. The specimen was blood. The receptor set was obtained from a female donor with papillary thyroid cancer or a benign thyroid nodule (not recorded which). Some clones in this sample may be carry-over from other donors' samples.

By frequency in the sample, this clone is medium-sized. This chain links TRBV6-1 with TRBJ2-3; 8 bases line up with TRBD2. The V and J ends lost 1 base and 4 bases, in that order; junction bases with no gene match: 4. This CDR3 is built from 15 residues. Germline V gene sequence: CDR1 MNHNS, CDR2 SASEGT. This chain's CDR3 is CASSEEAGGPDTQYF. The CDR3 nucleotides read TGTGCCAGCAGTGAAGAGGCGGGGGGCCCAGATACGCAGTATTTT.

There are a few counts of this clone. This chain connects TRBV28 to TRBJ2-7; 7 positions match TRBD2. CDR3 size: 13 residues. V trimming: 5 bases; J trimming: 6 bases; junction bases outside the gene matches: 7. CDR1 is MDHEN and CDR2 is SYDVKM in the germline V gene. The chain's CDR3 is CASSPQGRGEQYF. The CDR3 coding sequence is TGTGCCAGCAGTCCCCAAGGGAGGGGCGAGCAGTACTTC.

This clone was recorded many times. The chain recombines TRBV20-1 with TRBJ2-5, with a weak D call TRBD2 (6 bases). Germline V gene lookup returns CDR1 DFQATT and CDR2 SNEGSKA (reference sequence). Trimming shortened V by 3 bases and J by 5 bases, and 10 bases separated the two germline ends. There are 12 residues in the CDR3. The CDR3, as DNA: TGCAGTGCTAGGCGACTAGAGGAGACCCAGTACTTC. The encoded protein is CSARRLEETQYF.

The V and J genes are TRBV19 and TRBJ2-2; D possibly uses TRBD1 or TRBD2 (5 bases each). Germline V CDR1 and CDR2: LNHDA, SQIVND (reference sequence). This CDR3 is 17 amino acids long. Trimming took off 6 bases at V and 1 base at J, with 18 bases between the two ends. CDR3 protein: CASRGRGRRRNTGELFF. The CDR3 coding sequence is TGTGCCAGTAGGGGTCGGGGCCGCCGCCGGAACACCGGGGAGCTGTTTTTT.

Worth noting for this clone: Relative to the germline gene, one junction end is altered; a read error may explain this. The rearrangement joins TRBV30 to TRBJ1-1, with D perhaps matching TRBD1 (5 bases). CDR3 length: 13 amino acids. Germline CDR1 GTSNPN, CDR2 SVGIG (reference sequence). As DNA, the CDR3 is TGTGCCTGGAGTATCTGGGGAGGGACTGAAGCTTCCTTT. Its translation is CAWSIWGGTEASF.

This clone was counted at least ten times. The chain uses TRBV20-1 and TRBJ2-4, with TRBD1 identical over 9 bases. The CDR3 has 14 amino acids. Germline V gives CDR1 DFQATT, CDR2 SNEGSKA (reference sequence). The trim removed 5 bases at V and 6 bases at J, leaving 8 bases unmatched. The CDR3 is CSASPGGQGNIQYF. In DNA, the CDR3 is TGCAGTGCTTCCCCCGGGGGACAGGGAAACATTCAGTACTTC.

This clone was counted at least ten times. The chain is built from TRBV19 and TRBJ2-5, with 13 bases identical to TRBD2. From germline, CDR1 is LNHDA and CDR2 SQIVND (reference sequence). J was trimmed by 5 bases and V by 6 bases; bases with no gene match: 6. This CDR3 region has 15 residues. In nucleotides, the CDR3 is TGTGCCAGTAGAAGACTAGCGGGAGGAGTTGAGACCCAGTACTTC. Its translation: CASRRLAGGVETQYF.

This clone came up many times. The chain combines TRBV9 with TRBJ2-1; the match to TRBD1 covers 8 bases. The germline V gene encodes CDR1 SGDLS and CDR2 YYNGEE. The CDR3 runs 15 residues. The V gene end was trimmed by 2 bases and the J gene end by 2 bases; junction bases not matched to a gene: 3. This CDR3 is CASSVRQGTYNEQFF. CDR3 bases: TGTGCCAGCAGCGTCAGACAGGGGACCTACAATGAGCAGTTCTTC.

This clone qualifies as medium-sized. V is TRBV24-1 and J is TRBJ2-1; 12 bases agree with TRBD2. The CDR3 has 16 amino acids. Germline V gene sequence: CDR1 KGHDR, CDR2 SFDVKD. Unmatched junction bases numbered 7, after V lost 4 bases and J lost 7 bases. The CDR3 DNA is TGTGCCACCAGTGAATCTAGCGGGAGGGCCATGAATGAGCAGTTCTTC. Encoded protein: CATSESSGRAMNEQFF.

This clone was counted between two and nine times. This chain joins TRBV28 and TRBJ1-5; TRBD1 aligns across 8 bases. The trim removed 5 bases at V and 8 bases at J, leaving 14 bases unmatched. CDR1 MDHEN and CDR2 SYDVKM come from the germline V gene. The CDR3 is 16 residues long. The CDR3 loop is CASSPHQQGESKPQHF. As DNA, the CDR3 is TGTGCCAGCAGTCCTCATCAACAGGGGGAGAGCAAGCCCCAGCATTTT. Based on the CDR3 plus reference TRBV28 and TRBJ1-5, the full variable domain is DVKVTQSSRYLVKRTGEKVFLECVQDMDHENMFWYRQDPGLGLRLIYFSYDVKMKEKGDIPEGYSVSREKKERFSLILESASTNQTSMYLCASSPHQQGESKPQHFGDGTRLSIL.

This clone was recorded many times. The chain recombines TRBV6-1 with TRBJ2-5, with D perhaps TRBD1 (6 bases). Per germline, CDR1 MNHNS and CDR2 SASEGT. The V end lost 0 bases, the J end lost 2 bases, and 10 bases lay between the germline ends. This CDR3 has 15 residues. The CDR3 coding sequence is TGTGCCAGCAGTGAAGCCTCCGGGACACAAGAGACCCAGTACTTC. Translating gives CASSEASGTQETQYF.

As to this clone: It is likely a read error, because the conserved phenylalanine at the end of the CDR3 is missing. The rearrangement joins TRBV5-6 to TRBJ2-7; D may correspond to TRBD1 or TRBD2 (6 bases each). CDR3 size: 12 residues. The V gene lost 4 bases and the J gene lost 3 bases, with 8 bases spanning the gap. CDR1 and CDR2 (germline): SGHDT, YYEEEE. The CDR3 DNA sequence: TGTGCCAGCAGCCGGGGGCTCTACGAGCAGTACCTC. Its protein is CASSRGLYEQYL.

By its share, this clone is medium-sized (0.01 to 0.1%). This chain uses TRBV12-3 or TRBV12-4 with TRBJ1-2; a possible D gene is TRBD1 (5 bases). The ends were cut back, 5 bases at V and 4 bases at J, with 14 bases in the middle. The CDR3 length is 14 residues. As DNA, the CDR3 is TGTGCCAGCAGTCGCAGGGCCGACGGCTATGGCTACACCTTC. It encodes CASSRRADGYGYTF.

This clone showed up many times. This chain uses TRBV4-2 with TRBJ2-1, with D possibly being TRBD1 (5 bases). CDR1 is LGHNA and CDR2 is YNFKEQ in the germline V gene. V lost 0 bases and J lost 6, with 15 bases in between. The CDR3 has 16 amino acids. This CDR3 reads CASSQDVVQGGNEQFF. In nucleotides, the CDR3 is TGTGCCAGCAGCCAAGATGTAGTTCAGGGCGGCAATGAGCAGTTCTTC.

In its sample, this clone is medium-sized. The chain uses TRBV6-1 and TRBJ2-3; 11 bases map to TRBD2. Trimming at V came to 5 bases and at J to 4 bases, leaving 5 bases not matched to a gene. Germline CDR1 is MNHNS and CDR2 is SASEGT. There are 15 residues in the CDR3. CDR3 loop: CASSTTSGTPDTQYF. CDR3 DNA: TGTGCCAGCAGTACGACTAGCGGGACCCCAGATACGCAGTATTTT.

Comment on this clone: Germline and junction disagree at one end, which may indicate a read error. The chain combines TRBV7-9 with TRBJ1-2; no reliable D call. There are 15 residues in the CDR3. CDR1 SEHNR and CDR2 FQNEAQ come from the germline V gene (reference sequence). The CDR3 coding sequence is TGTGCCAGCAGCTTAAAGTCCGGCACGGGATATGGCTACAACTTC. Translated, it gives CASSLKSGTGYGYNF.

This clone was seen at least ten times. The V gene is TRBV7-3, the J gene TRBJ1-1; D unclear. V lost 1 base, J lost 0 bases, and 6 bases lay in between. This CDR3 spans 14 amino acids. CDR1 SGHTA and CDR2 FQGTGA come from the germline V gene. Here the CDR3 DNA reads TGTGCCAGCAGCTTAAATAACCTGAACACTGAAGCTTTCTTT. Translating it yields CASSLNNLNTEAFF.

This clone came up many times. This chain uses TRBV2 with TRBJ1-1; 12 bases line up with TRBD1. CDR1 and CDR2 from the germline V gene are SNHLY and FYNNEI. V gave up 6 bases and J gave up 4 bases; unmatched junction bases: 6. The CDR3 length is 15 residues. CDR3 DNA sequence: TGTGCCAGCAGCGGGACAGGGGGCTTTGGCACTGAAGCTTTCTTT. Protein sequence: CASSGTGGFGTEAFF.

This clone was observed a handful of times. The chain joins TRBV27 to TRBJ2-3, with 15 bases that match TRBD2. The germline CDR1 and CDR2 sequences are MNHEY and SMNVEV (reference sequence). Germline trimming cut 6 bases from V and 6 bases from J; bases unmatched to any gene: 7. The CDR3 is 16 residues long. CDR3 in DNA: TGTGCCAGCAGGGTCCGGACTAGCGGGGGGGCGGATACGCAGTATTTT. This sequence encodes CASRVRTSGGADTQYF.

Relative to its sample, this clone is medium-sized. The rearrangement links TRBV12-3 or TRBV12-4 to TRBJ2-3; tentative D call: TRBD2 (5 bases). Trimming shortened V by 5 bases and J by 2 bases, and 17 bases separated the two germline ends. CDR3 length: 16 amino acids. CDR3 sequence: CASSPPRGSNTDTQYF. The CDR3 nucleotides are TGTGCCAGCAGTCCCCCCCGAGGGTCCAACACAGATACGCAGTATTTT.

The table lists this clone with many counts. This rearrangement joins TRBV15 to TRBJ2-1, with TRBD2 identical over 12 bases. With V trimmed by 4 bases and J by 3 bases, 7 bases remained unmatched. This CDR3 spans 17 amino acids. Germline V gene data show CDR1 as LNHNV and CDR2 as YYDKDF (reference sequence). The CDR3 sequence: CATSTPLTSGSYNEQFF. Written as DNA, the CDR3 is TGTGCCACCAGCACACCCCTGACTAGCGGGAGCTACAATGAGCAGTTCTTC.

By proportion, this clone is medium-sized. V and J are TRBV12-3 or TRBV12-4 and TRBJ1-2; D ambiguous. This CDR3 comprises 12 residues. Deletions cut 4 bases from V and 7 bases from J, with 10 bases between. CDR3 in amino acids: CASSYGSVGYTF. The CDR3 DNA is TGTGCCAGCAGTTATGGATCCGTTGGCTACACCTTC.

This clone was detected many times. The J gene is TRBJ1-2, the V gene TRBV19; 11 positions match TRBD1. The CDR3 loop spans 16 amino acids. The germline CDR1 and CDR2 sequences are LNHDA and SQIVND (reference sequence). V shed 2 bases, J shed 1 base, and the junction held 3 bases outside the gene matches. The CDR3 loop reads CASSILGTGGNYGYTF. CDR3 DNA sequence: TGTGCCAGTAGTATACTCGGGACAGGGGGTAACTATGGCTACACCTTC.

This clone was counted at least ten times. This rearrangement joins TRBV6-1 to TRBJ2-2, with D uncertain. Germline V gives CDR1 MNHNS, CDR2 SASEGT. The ends were cut back, 7 bases at V and 4 bases at J, with 10 bases in the middle. The CDR3 runs to 13 residues. The CDR3 DNA is TGTGCCAGCATCGGAAGGAGCACCGGGGAGCTGTTTTTT. Its translation: CASIGRSTGELFF.

This clone has only a few counts. V gene TRBV6-1 combines with J gene TRBJ2-3; 9 bases are a match to TRBD1. Germline CDR1 MNHNS, CDR2 SASEGT. V dropped 5 bases and J dropped 7; count of bases not matched to a gene: 13. The CDR3 is made up of 16 amino acids. CDR3 loop: CASSHTGGAAAYTQYF. Here the CDR3 DNA reads TGTGCCAGCAGTCATACAGGGGGCGCGGCAGCATATACGCAGTATTTT.

This clone has just one count. J is TRBJ1-2 and V is TRBV30, with D possibly TRBD1 on 6 matching bases. V lost 4 bases, J lost 5 bases, and 20 bases lay in between. Germline CDR1 GTSNPN, CDR2 SVGIG (reference sequence). The CDR3 loop spans 15 amino acids. The CDR3 loop reads CAWMKSPGEIYGYTF. DNA of the CDR3: TGTGCCTGGATGAAAAGTCCAGGGGAGATTTATGGCTACACCTTC.

In this sample, this clone turned up many times. J is TRBJ1-1 and V is TRBV5-1; D unclear. The V and J ends lost 0 bases and 0 bases respectively, with 9 bases between them. CDR3 length: 15 amino acids. Germline lookup yields CDR1 SGHRS and CDR2 YFSETQ. The CDR3 region is CASSLAGQMNTEAFF. The DNA of the CDR3 is TGCGCCAGCAGCTTGGCAGGCCAAATGAACACTGAAGCTTTCTTT. The variable domain in full, with the rest retrieved from reference TRBV5-1 and TRBJ1-1, is KAGVTQTPRYLIKTRGQQVTLSCSPISGHRSVSWYQQTPGQGLQFLFEYFSETQRNKGNFPGRFSGRQFSNSRSEMNVSTLELGDSALYLCASSLAGQMNTEAFFGQGTRLTVV.

This clone counts as medium-sized (0.01 to 0.1%). The CDR3 DNA sequence: TGTGCCAGCAGCTTAGATACGAACTACCACAATGAGCAGTTCTTC. Amino acids: CASSLDTNYHNEQFF. The gene calls are TRBV11-2 and TRBJ2-1, with unresolved D. The germline V gene has CDR1 SGHAT and CDR2 FQNNGV. This CDR3 spans 15 amino acids. V lost 0 bases, J lost 5 bases, and 11 bases lay in between.

This clone showed up many times. Relative to the germline gene, one junction end is altered; a read error may explain this. The genes are TRBV12-3 or TRBV12-4 and TRBJ2-3, with D perhaps TRBD2 (5 bases). The length of the CDR3 is 13 residues. Here the CDR3 DNA reads TGTGCCGGCAGACTCGGGGGCACAGATACGCAGTATTTT. It codes for CAGRLGGTDTQYF.

Judged by abundance, this clone is medium-sized (0.01 to 0.1%). The rearrangement links TRBV20-1 to TRBJ2-7, with 14 bases aligning to TRBD2. Germline CDR1 is DFQATT and CDR2 is SNEGSKA (reference sequence). V shed 0 bases and J 5 bases; nucleotides not matched to a gene: 9. This CDR3 has 17 amino acids. This CDR3 reads CSARDRGLAGVLDEQYF. DNA of the CDR3: TGCAGTGCTAGAGATCGGGGACTAGCGGGAGTCCTGGACGAGCAGTACTTC.